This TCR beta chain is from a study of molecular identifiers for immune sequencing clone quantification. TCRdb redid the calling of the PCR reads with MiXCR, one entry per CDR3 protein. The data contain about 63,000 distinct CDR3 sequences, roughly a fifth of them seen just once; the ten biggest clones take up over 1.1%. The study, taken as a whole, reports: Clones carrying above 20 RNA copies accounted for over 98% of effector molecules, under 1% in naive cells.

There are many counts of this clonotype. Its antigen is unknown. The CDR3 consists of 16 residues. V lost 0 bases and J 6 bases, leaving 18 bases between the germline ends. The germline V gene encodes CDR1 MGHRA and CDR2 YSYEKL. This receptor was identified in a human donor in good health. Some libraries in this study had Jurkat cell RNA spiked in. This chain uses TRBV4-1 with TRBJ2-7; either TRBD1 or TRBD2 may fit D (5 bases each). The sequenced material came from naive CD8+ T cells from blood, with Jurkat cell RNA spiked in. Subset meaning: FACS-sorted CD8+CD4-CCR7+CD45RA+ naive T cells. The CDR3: CASSQDPGLVGTEQYF. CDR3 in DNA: TGCGCCAGCAGCCAAGATCCGGGATTAGTGGGGACCGAGCAGTACTTC.